This T cell receptor beta chain came from a study of regulatory T cells in long-lasting Graves disease. Overall study findings and caveats: TCR diversity was lower in persistent Graves' patients (versus newly diagnosed ones). Persistent disease favored TRBV28, TRBJ1-2 and TRBJ2-5.

Sample time point: persistent/refractory GD, antithyroid drugs over 5 years with positive TRAb. TCR sequences were obtained from RNA taken from PBMCs. Construction of the TCR beta libraries employed iRepertoire HTBI primers in conjunction with Arm-PCR of CDR3 regions. Each CDR3 protein is one row after TCRdb ran MiXCR on the multiplex PCR reads. The sample shows more than 350,000 distinct CDR3 sequences, about 21% of them seen only once. Germline values: CDR1 SGDLS, CDR2 YYNGEE. V gave up 4 bases and J gave up 2 bases; unmatched junction bases: 6. This CDR3 contains 14 residues. Note on this clonotype: Its antigen is still unknown.

The sequencing used peripheral blood mononuclear cells (PBMCs), collected when the disease was refractory, from a patient treated with antithyroid drugs. The genes are TRBV9 and TRBJ2-7; the match to TRBD2 covers 7 bases. The clonotype comes from a female donor with Graves disease. This chain's CDR3 is CASSTAGTTYEQYF. CDR3 coding DNA: TGTGCCAGCAGCACGGCCGGGACTACCTACGAGCAGTACTTC.